The 17 T cell receptor beta chains below were found in one sample sequenced in a study of control samples from healthy donors and cancer patients. This table comes from immunoSEQ multiplex PCR, and its TCRdb copy is limited to in-frame clones, with some not included. The profile shows under 150,000 clones, 85% to 95% of them singletons. Sample: blood. The source of these receptors is a man between 25 and 39 years old in good health.

The genes are TRBV19 and TRBJ2-1; 9 positions agree with TRBD1. CDR3 length: 15 amino acids. Trimming at V came to 1 base and at J to 8 bases, leaving 6 bases not matched to a gene. Germline lookup yields CDR1 LNHDA and CDR2 SQIVND (reference sequence). CDR3 sequence (DNA): TGTGCCAGTAGTATAGGGTCGACAGGGGGAGATGAGCAGTTCTTC. This gives the protein CASSIGSTGGDEQFF.

V and J are TRBV2 and TRBJ1-1; a possible D gene is TRBD1 (5 bases). The length of the CDR3 is 16 residues. CDR1 and CDR2 from the germline V gene are SNHLY and FYNNEI. The V end was cut by 0 bases, the J end by 4 bases, with 15 bases between. This CDR3 is CASSEAKGMRSTEAFF. The DNA of the CDR3 is TGTGCCAGCAGTGAAGCAAAGGGGATGAGGAGCACTGAAGCTTTCTTT.

The V and J genes are TRBV29-1 and TRBJ2-7, with 7 bases identical to TRBD1. The CDR3 loop spans 18 amino acids. Germline V gives CDR1 SQVTM, CDR2 ANQGSEA. Losses at the gene ends were 0 bases for V and 4 bases for J; bases not matched to a gene: 18. CDR3 loop: CSVEDPTTQTGIGYEQYF. The CDR3 DNA reads as TGCAGCGTTGAAGACCCAACCACGCAGACAGGGATCGGGTACGAGCAGTACTTC.

V is TRBV6-5 and J is TRBJ2-6; TRBD1 is a possible D gene (5 bases). The V gene lost 3 bases and the J gene lost 3 bases, with 12 bases spanning the gap. Germline V lookup: CDR1 MNHEY, CDR2 SVGAGI. CDR3 length equals 16 residues. CDR3 sequence (DNA): TGTGCCAGCAGTTATTCAGGGATCCATGGGGCCAACGTCCTGACTTTC. Protein sequence: CASSYSGIHGANVLTF.

The CDR3 DNA is TGTGCCCATGGTTGGGGGTACAATGAGCAGTTCTTC. It yields the protein CAHGWGYNEQFF. The chain carries TRBV28 and TRBJ2-1; perhaps D is TRBD1 or TRBD2 (5 bases each). V was pared by 11 bases and J by 4 bases, with 12 bases between. The CDR3 is 12 residues long. Germline CDR1 and CDR2: MDHEN and SYDVKM. The complete variable domain, with remaining parts taken from reference TRBV28 and TRBJ2-1, reads DVKVTQSSRYLVKRTGEKVFLECVQDMDHENMFWYRQDPGLGLRLIYFSYDVKMKEKGDIPEGYSVSREKKERFSLILESASTNQTSMYLCAHGWGYNEQFFGPGTRLTVL.

The chain couples TRBV11-2 to TRBJ2-1; TRBD1 agrees at 9 bases. Germline V gene lookup returns CDR1 SGHAT and CDR2 FQNNGV. The CDR3 loop spans 14 amino acids. The ends lost 6 bases at V and 6 bases at J; junction bases unmatched: 6. The CDR3 DNA follows: TGTGCCAGCAGGACCCTGGGACAGGGCAATGAGCAGTTCTTC. This codes for CASRTLGQGNEQFF.

The V gene is TRBV10-3, the J gene TRBJ1-1; 7 bases are a match to TRBD1. Germline-derived CDR1 and CDR2 are ENHRY and SYGVKD. CDR3 size: 15 residues. Trimming at V came to 3 bases and at J to 6 bases, leaving 10 bases not matched to a gene. CDR3 nucleotides: TGTGCCATCAGTGATTACGGGACAGCTACCTCTGAAGCTTTCTTT. It encodes CAISDYGTATSEAFF.

The rearrangement links TRBV7-2 to TRBJ2-1, with D unclear. CDR1 SGHTA and CDR2 FQGNSA come from the germline V gene. V gave up 5 bases and J gave up 7 bases, with 9 bases separating them. The CDR3 has 12 residues. The CDR3 DNA sequence: TGTGCCAGCAGCCCGTCAGGAAATGAGCAGTTCTTC. Its translation: CASSPSGNEQFF.

V is TRBV27 and J is TRBJ2-7; D tentatively fits TRBD1 or TRBD2 (7 bases each). V lost 3 bases and J 3 bases, leaving 15 bases between the germline ends. The V gene's germline CDR1 is MNHEY and CDR2 SMNVEV (reference sequence). The CDR3 runs to 15 residues. The CDR3 DNA reads as TGTGCCAGCAGTTTGAGCGACAGGGAGGGCTACGAGCAGTACTTC. Encoded protein: CASSLSDREGYEQYF.

The rearrangement links TRBV19 to TRBJ1-2, with 8 bases that match TRBD1. CDR3 length: 13 residues. CDR1 and CDR2 from the germline V gene are LNHDA and SQIVND (reference sequence). V gave up 9 bases and J gave up 8 bases; unmatched junction bases: 11. Here the CDR3 DNA reads TGTGCCAGCCGACAGGGGCCTACCTACGGCTACACCTTC. Its translation: CASRQGPTYGYTF.

The DNA for the CDR3 is TGTGCCAGCTCCCTGGGCGGGCTCGCTGAAGCTTTCTTT. Protein sequence: CASSLGGLAEAFF. This sequence joins TRBV18 and TRBJ1-1, with D uncertain. In germline, CDR1 is KGHSH, CDR2 LQKENI. V was pared by 6 bases and J by 6 bases, with 14 bases between. The CDR3 totals 13 residues. Using reference TRBV18 and TRBJ1-1 for the parts outside the CDR3, the full variable domain is NAGVMQNPRHLVRRRGQEARLRCSPMKGHSHVYWYRQLPEEGLKFMVYLQKENIIDESGMPKERFSAEFPKEGPSILRIQQVVRGDSAAYFCASSLGGLAEAFFGQGTRLTVV.

This clone was detected only once. V gene TRBV20-1 combines with J gene TRBJ2-7; D might be TRBD1 or TRBD2, each matching 5 bases. The CDR3 contains 11 residues. Germline lookup yields CDR1 DFQATT and CDR2 SNEGSKA (reference sequence). Trimming shortened V by 6 bases and J by 7 bases, and 13 bases separated the two germline ends. The CDR3 DNA reads TGCAGTGCCCTGAGAGGGGTTGAGCAGTACTTC. This translates into CSALRGVEQYF.

The chain uses TRBV28 and TRBJ1-2; 9 nucleotides match TRBD1. The CDR3 contains 13 residues. The V and J ends lost 7 bases and 8 bases, in that order; junction bases with no gene match: 8. The germline V gene encodes CDR1 MDHEN and CDR2 SYDVKM. This CDR3 reads CASILGTGIGYTF. CDR3 coding DNA: TGTGCCAGCATTCTAGGGACAGGGATCGGCTACACCTTC.

V is TRBV19 and J is TRBJ1-5; D is perhaps TRBD1 (6 bases). The germline V gene encodes CDR1 LNHDA and CDR2 SQIVND (reference sequence). Trimming removed 5 bases from V and 0 bases from J, with 20 bases in between. The CDR3 has 18 residues. CDR3 protein: CASSSGVDRYYSNQPQHF. The CDR3 DNA follows: TGTGCCAGTAGTTCTGGGGTTGACAGGTATTATAGCAATCAGCCCCAGCATTTT.

The V call is TRBV7-2, the J call TRBJ1-4, with 8 bases that match TRBD1. Germline lookup yields CDR1 SGHTA and CDR2 FQGNSA. V gave up 3 bases and J gave up 3 bases; unmatched junction bases: 3. CDR3 size: 15 residues. In DNA, the CDR3 is TGTGCCAGCAGCTTTAACAGGGGGGCTAATGAAAAACTGTTTTTT. Its protein product is CASSFNRGANEKLFF.

As to this clone: Other nucleotide sequences in the sample specify the same CDR3. J is TRBJ1-1 and V is TRBV5-1; no firm D call. With 0 bases removed from V and 2 bases from J, the gap between germline ends came to 5 bases. CDR3 size: 13 residues. Germline values: CDR1 SGHRS, CDR2 YFSETQ. This chain's CDR3 is CASSLAENTEAFF. The CDR3 nucleotides are TGCGCCAGCAGCTTGGCGGAAAACACTGAAGCTTTCTTT. The full variable domain, its missing parts supplied by reference TRBV5-1 and TRBJ1-1, is KAGVTQTPRYLIKTRGQQVTLSCSPISGHRSVSWYQQTPGQGLQFLFEYFSETQRNKGNFPGRFSGRQFSNSRSEMNVSTLELGDSALYLCASSLAENTEAFFGQGTRLTVV.

The chain links TRBV9 to TRBJ2-7; D possibly uses TRBD1 or TRBD2 (5 bases each). This CDR3 is 15 amino acids long. V was trimmed by 3 bases and J by 0 bases, leaving 13 bases between them. Germline assignment: CDR1 SGDLS and CDR2 YYNGEE. The CDR3 DNA sequence: TGTGCCAGCAGCGGGGGGTTGGGCAGCTCCTACGAGCAGTACTTC. Translating gives CASSGGLGSSYEQYF.